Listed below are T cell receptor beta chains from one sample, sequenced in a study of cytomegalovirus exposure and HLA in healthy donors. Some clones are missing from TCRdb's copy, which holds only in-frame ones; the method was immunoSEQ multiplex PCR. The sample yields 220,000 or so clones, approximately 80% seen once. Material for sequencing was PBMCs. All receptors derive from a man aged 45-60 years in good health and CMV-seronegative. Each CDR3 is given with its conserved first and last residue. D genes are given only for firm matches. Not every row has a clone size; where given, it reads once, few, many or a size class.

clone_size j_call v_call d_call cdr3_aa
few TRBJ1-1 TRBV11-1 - CASSLARNTEAFF
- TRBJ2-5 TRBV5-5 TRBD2 CASSFKWTSSYLGKETQYF
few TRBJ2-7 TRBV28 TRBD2 CASSLWWTSGRVTQYEQYF
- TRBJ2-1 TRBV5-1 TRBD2 CASSLAPSGSYNEQFF
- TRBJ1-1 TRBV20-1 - CSARGDTEAFF
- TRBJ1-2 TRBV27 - CASSSLGREANYGYTF
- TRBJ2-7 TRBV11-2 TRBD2 CASSPRLAGAPGHEQYF
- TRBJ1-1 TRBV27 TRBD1 CASRARRDRGQTEAFF
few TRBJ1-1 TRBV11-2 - CASSPKKTGFAEAFF
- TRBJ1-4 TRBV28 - CASSLSRGSNEKLFF
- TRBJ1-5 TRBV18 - CASSLSGDQPQHF
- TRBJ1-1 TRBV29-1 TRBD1 CSVRDRGHETEAFF
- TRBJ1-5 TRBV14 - CASSQGLSQPQHF
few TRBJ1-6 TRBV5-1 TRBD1 CASSAGQYNSPLHF
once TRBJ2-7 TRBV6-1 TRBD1 CASSGTGRSYEQYF
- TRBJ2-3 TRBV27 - CASIPSLATLDTQYF
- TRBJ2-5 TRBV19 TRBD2 CASSSGLAVKTQYF
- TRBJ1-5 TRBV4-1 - CASSYGGGGQPQHF
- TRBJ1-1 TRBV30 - CAWRALNTEAFF
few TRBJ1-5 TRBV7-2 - CASSLWGRGDQPQHF
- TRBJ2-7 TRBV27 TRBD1 CASSLKAGGFYEQYF
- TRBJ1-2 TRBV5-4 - CASSGLRGARYGYTF
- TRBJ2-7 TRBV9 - CASSVSGAYEQYF
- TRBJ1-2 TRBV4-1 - CASSQPTQGNYGYTF
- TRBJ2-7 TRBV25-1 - CASSDRVGDNYEQYF
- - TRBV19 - CASSGGTFSSYEQYF
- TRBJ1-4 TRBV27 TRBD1 CASSPQGRGRGRDEKLFF
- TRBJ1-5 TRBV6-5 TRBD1 CASSMDRYQPQHF
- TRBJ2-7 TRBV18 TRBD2 CASSPPPGGVYEQYF
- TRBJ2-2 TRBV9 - CASSVRQEGGELFF
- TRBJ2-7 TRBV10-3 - CAISGGGNEQYF
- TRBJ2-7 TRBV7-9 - CASSSFDRPTYEQYF
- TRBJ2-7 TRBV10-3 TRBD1 CAISESTGTEQYF
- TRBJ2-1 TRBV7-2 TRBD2 CASSLSSGRYNEQFF
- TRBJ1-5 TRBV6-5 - CASSYSRQGLEPQHF
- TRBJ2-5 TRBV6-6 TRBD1 CATLPGTGRQETQYF
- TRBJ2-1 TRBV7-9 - CASSPGESYNEQFF
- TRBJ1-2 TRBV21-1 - CASSKLTPADRGRVWGYTF
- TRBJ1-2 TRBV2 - CASSETADGYTF
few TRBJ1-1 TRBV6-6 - CASTRDTEAFF
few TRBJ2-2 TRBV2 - CASRTGFNTGELFF
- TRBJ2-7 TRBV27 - CASSSESPTGEQYF
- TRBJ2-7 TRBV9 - CASSPRRQASVEQYF
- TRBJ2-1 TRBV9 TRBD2 CASSVRGGLYNEQFF
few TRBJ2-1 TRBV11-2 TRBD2 CAIQTLAVYNEQFF
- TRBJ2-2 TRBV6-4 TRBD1 CASSKTGDLEELFF
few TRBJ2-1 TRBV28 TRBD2 CASSRLAGGTLGAYNEQFF
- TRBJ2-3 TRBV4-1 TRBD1 CASSHGDRASGADTQYF
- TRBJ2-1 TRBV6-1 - CASTSRGTYNEQFF